This T cell receptor (beta chain) stems from a study of T-cell reconstitution after alpha-beta-depleted transplantation in children. This clonotype was detected many times. Its antigen remains unknown. The TCRbeta library was prepared with unique molecular identifiers. MiXCR, applied by TCRdb to the PCR reads, yields one record per CDR3 protein. This table has around 700,000 distinct CDR3 sequences, about an eighth appearing once. The V end was cut by 5 bases, the J end by 4 bases, with 8 bases between. Germline lookup yields CDR1 DFQATT and CDR2 SNEGSKA (reference sequence). CDR3 length: 12 residues. General study findings and limits: Newly generated T cells supplied most T-cell counts and diversity one year post-transplant. In some patients, recipient T cells and intrathymic progenitors surviving conditioning explained high day-60 diversity. As was reported, about two months after transplant, alpha-beta T cells came from several hundred expanded graft clones.

The source material was PBMCs, sampled before TCRalphabeta/CD19-depleted stem cell transplant. The chain recombines TRBV20-1 with TRBJ1-4; TRBD1 might be the D (5 bases). The TCR comes from a girl aged 2-10 years with congenital amegakaryocytic thrombocytopenia, due to receive a stem cell transplant. The CDR3 DNA follows: TGCAGTGCTCGAGGGGATAATGAAAAACTGTTTTTT. Residues: CSARGDNEKLFF.